The 22 T cell receptor beta chains below come from one sample, sequenced in a study of blood T cell repertoires in COVID-19. Sequenced by immunoSEQ multiplex PCR; TCRdb stores in-frame clones only, minus some. The sample lists 120,000 to 150,000 clones; about 88% were seen once. Specimen: peripheral blood. All receptors come from a human donor with COVID-19, enrolled during active disease. The donor label of this sample is uncertain.

The chain uses TRBV10-1 and TRBJ2-2, with TRBD2 matching over 8 bases. Germline values: CDR1 WNHNN, CDR2 SYGVQD (reference sequence). J lost 0 bases, V lost 3 bases, and 3 bases had no gene match. CDR3 length equals 16 residues. The CDR3 bases are TGCGCCAGCAGTGACACAGCGGGGGCGAACACCGGGGAGCTGTTTTTT. Translation gives CASSDTAGANTGELFF.

The chain recombines TRBV9 with TRBJ1-2; 7 bases are a match to TRBD1. The CDR3 contains 14 residues. The germline V gene encodes CDR1 SGDLS and CDR2 YYNGEE. J lost 4 bases, V lost 3 bases, and 6 bases had no gene match. The DNA of the CDR3 is TGTGCCAGCAGCGCCGGGACAGTTTTCTATGGCTACACCTTC. Translation gives CASSAGTVFYGYTF.

The chain is built from TRBV3-1 (or the pseudogene TRBV3-2) and TRBJ2-5; D may be TRBD2 (5 bases). This CDR3 is 16 amino acids long. CDR1 is LGHDT and CDR2 is YNNKEL in the germline V gene (reference sequence). V lost 0 bases, J lost 0 bases, and 11 bases lay in between. This CDR3 reads CASSQDRAEYQETQYF. The CDR3 nucleotides are TGTGCCAGCAGCCAAGATCGAGCGGAGTACCAAGAGACCCAGTACTTC.

The CDR3 is CASSPHQANQPQHF. CDR3 nucleotides: TGTGCCAGCAGCCCTCACCAGGCGAATCAGCCCCAGCATTTT. This chain links TRBV7-2 with TRBJ1-5, with D hard to call. The ends were cut back, 5 bases at V and 4 bases at J, with 12 bases in the middle. The germline V gene has CDR1 SGHTA and CDR2 FQGNSA. The CDR3 runs to 14 residues.

The chain employs TRBV27 and TRBJ2-7; D not resolved. This CDR3 contains 13 residues. V was pared by 2 bases and J by 1 base, with 6 bases between. Germline lookup yields CDR1 MNHEY and CDR2 SMNVEV (reference sequence). CDR3 nucleotide sequence: TGTGCCAGCAGTTTAACGACTTCCTACGAGCAGTACTTC. This gives the protein CASSLTTSYEQYF.

The chain links TRBV5-1 to TRBJ2-3; D might be TRBD1 (6 bases). V was clipped by 0 bases and J by 4 bases, with 15 bases between them. Germline CDR1 SGHRS, CDR2 YFSETQ. The CDR3 runs to 16 residues. The CDR3 nucleotides are TGCGCCAGCAGCTTGGCAGGGGATTTTACCTCAGATACGCAGTATTTT. Translating gives CASSLAGDFTSDTQYF.

J is TRBJ1-1 and V is TRBV30; tentative D call: TRBD1 (6 bases). The V gene lost 3 bases and the J gene lost 7 bases, with 12 bases spanning the gap. CDR3 size: 12 residues. In germline, CDR1 is GTSNPN, CDR2 SVGIG (reference sequence). CDR3 bases: TGTGCCTGGAGACAGGGATCGGTTGAAGCTTTCTTT. Protein sequence: CAWRQGSVEAFF.

This clone showed up just a few times. The chain carries TRBV10-1 and TRBJ1-1; D is ambiguous. With 6 bases removed from V and 0 bases from J, the gap between germline ends came to 11 bases. This CDR3 region has 14 residues. Germline lookup yields CDR1 WNHNN and CDR2 SYGVQD (reference sequence). Here the CDR3 reads CASSSAGMNTEAFF. Here the CDR3 DNA reads TGCGCCAGCAGCTCCGCGGGGATGAACACTGAAGCTTTCTTT.

This chain links TRBV12-3 or TRBV12-4 with TRBJ1-2; perhaps TRBD1 as D (5 bases). The CDR3 runs to 13 residues. The V end lost 2 bases, the J end lost 4 bases, and 8 bases lay between the germline ends. CDR3 DNA: TGTGCCAGCAGTTTATTAGACAGCTATGGCTACACCTTC. Its translation is CASSLLDSYGYTF.

In the case of this clone: The identical CDR3 is also encoded by other nucleotide sequences in the sample. The chain joins TRBV29-1 to TRBJ1-1, with D maybe TRBD1 (5 bases). The V gene lost 4 bases and the J gene lost 1 base, with 10 bases spanning the gap. The CDR3 covers 13 residues. Germline V lookup: CDR1 SQVTM, CDR2 ANQGSEA. The CDR3: CSVVGQGNTEAFF. The CDR3, as DNA: TGCAGCGTTGTCGGTCAGGGGAACACTGAAGCTTTCTTT.

This chain uses TRBV24-1 with TRBJ2-1, with 11 bases that match TRBD1. Per the germline V gene, CDR1 is KGHDR and CDR2 is SFDVKD. The CDR3 extends over 16 amino acids. Germline trimming cut 2 bases from V and 3 bases from J; bases unmatched to any gene: 2. The CDR3 loop is CATSDWTGGDYNEQFF. As DNA, the CDR3 is TGTGCCACCAGTGATTGGACAGGGGGCGACTACAATGAGCAGTTCTTC.

J is TRBJ2-1 and V is TRBV4-1, with 7 nucleotides matching TRBD1. The CDR3 has 15 amino acids. Germline CDR1 is MGHRA and CDR2 is YSYEKL. The V gene end was trimmed by 4 bases and the J gene end by 2 bases; junction bases not matched to a gene: 5. In nucleotides, the CDR3 is TGCGCCAGCAGCCTTACAGGGGAAACCTACAATGAGCAGTTCTTC. This translates into CASSLTGETYNEQFF.

V gene TRBV5-5 combines with J gene TRBJ1-2; 10 bases line up with TRBD1. V was clipped by 0 bases and J by 7 bases; unmatched bases: 9. This CDR3 has 16 amino acids. The germline gives CDR1 SGHKS, CDR2 YYEKEE (reference sequence). The CDR3 region is CASSLAIGTGVPGYTF. DNA for the CDR3: TGTGCCAGCAGCTTGGCCATCGGGACAGGGGTCCCTGGCTACACCTTC.

This sequence joins TRBV18 and TRBJ1-5; D remains unclear. Per germline, CDR1 KGHSH and CDR2 LQKENI. V lost 6 bases, J lost 0 bases, and 6 bases lay in between. CDR3 length: 13 amino acids. CDR3 sequence: CASSHISNQPQHF. CDR3 DNA: TGTGCCAGCTCCCACATTAGCAATCAGCCCCAGCATTTT.

CDR3 DNA: TGTGCCAGCAGTCTGGGGGGGAGCTCCTACGAGCAGTACTTC. Protein sequence: CASSLGGSSYEQYF. The chain has TRBV27 and TRBJ2-7, with 7 bases aligning to TRBD2. In germline, CDR1 is MNHEY, CDR2 SMNVEV (reference sequence). The CDR3 extends over 14 amino acids. V gave up 5 bases and J gave up 0 bases; unmatched junction bases: 4.

V and J are TRBV4-1 and TRBJ1-6; D remains ambiguous. The germline CDR1 and CDR2 sequences are MGHRA and YSYEKL. With 2 bases removed from V and 10 bases from J, the gap between germline ends came to 15 bases. The CDR3 has 15 residues. The CDR3 nucleotides are TGCGCCAGCAGCCAAACGACCGGGTTACGGTCACCCCTCCACTTT. Translating gives CASSQTTGLRSPLHF.

V and J are TRBV11-2 and TRBJ2-4; TRBD1 is a possible D gene (6 bases). V gave up 6 bases and J gave up 7 bases, with 13 bases separating them. Germline CDR1 reads SGHAT; CDR2 reads FQNNGV. This CDR3 region has 13 residues. This CDR3 reads CASRDSRGNIQYF. CDR3 sequence (DNA): TGTGCCAGCAGGGATTCTAGGGGGAACATTCAGTACTTC.

This clone was seen once. The V call is TRBV3-1 (or the pseudogene TRBV3-2), the J call TRBJ2-7; perhaps TRBD1 as D (6 bases). From germline, CDR1 is LGHDT and CDR2 YNNKEL (reference sequence). The CDR3 runs 13 residues. Trimming left V 5 bases short and J 6 bases short, with 14 bases between. The CDR3 loop is CASSGRGRGEQYF. The CDR3 DNA reads TGTGCCAGCAGCGGCAGGGGTCGGGGCGAGCAGTACTTC.

The CDR3 DNA sequence: TGTGCCAGCAGCGTGTCTGGGAGCTCCTATAATTCACCCCTCCACTTT. The encoded protein is CASSVSGSSYNSPLHF. The chain has TRBV9 and TRBJ1-6; no definite D call. There are 16 residues in the CDR3. Germline assignment: CDR1 SGDLS and CDR2 YYNGEE. Trimming stripped 2 bases from V and 0 bases from J, with 9 bases between. Using reference TRBV9 and TRBJ1-6 for the parts outside the CDR3, the full variable domain is DSGVTQTPKHLITATGQRVTLRCSPRSGDLSVYWYQQSLDQGLQFLIQYYNGEERAKGNILERFSAQQFPDLHSELNLSSLELGDSALYFCASSVSGSSYNSPLHFGNGTRLTVT.

This sequence joins TRBV11-2 and TRBJ2-1; 7 positions agree with TRBD1. The germline CDR1 and CDR2 sequences are SGHAT and FQNNGV. The CDR3 sequence is 13 residues long. V lost 6 bases to trimming and J lost 9 bases; unmatched junction nucleotides: 8. The chain's CDR3 is CASSKGARGEQFF. CDR3 DNA sequence: TGTGCCAGCAGTAAGGGGGCCCGGGGTGAGCAGTTCTTC.

The rearrangement links TRBV29-1 to TRBJ1-1, with 12 bases identical to TRBD1. This CDR3 is 13 amino acids long. The V segment lost 3 bases and the J segment 8 bases; nucleotides outside the gene matches: 4. CDR1 is SQVTM, CDR2 ANQGSEA, per germline. CDR3 coding DNA: TGCAGCGTTGATAAGGGACAGGGGGCAGAAGCTTTCTTT. It yields the protein CSVDKGQGAEAFF.

J is TRBJ1-3 and V is TRBV4-1; D unresolved. CDR3 size: 14 residues. V gave up 4 bases and J gave up 2 bases, with 9 bases separating them. Germline values: CDR1 MGHRA, CDR2 YSYEKL. The CDR3 region is CASSPPTAGNTIYF. The CDR3 nucleotides are TGCGCCAGCAGCCCACCAACGGCTGGAAACACCATATATTTT.